This T cell receptor beta chain originates from a study of T cell responses to AZD1222 COVID-19 vaccine. Study-level points and caveats: Most donors were white British, females outnumbered males, and clonal diversity was possibly underestimated. Baseline seropositives among AZD1222 recipients totaled only 5 to 7. Among spike-specific TCRs, nearly half reportedly target unmutated variant regions. Spike as a whole was targeted by vaccine-associated CD4 TCRs, dominant at 160-218 and 743-854.

The germline gives CDR1 SGHDN, CDR2 FVKESK. This CDR3 is built from 16 residues. The J segment lost 4 bases and the V segment lost 6 bases, leaving 8 bases of the junction unmatched. The count of this clone is one. Antigen unknown. Generated by immunoSEQ multiplex PCR, the TCRdb table keeps only in-frame clones and is missing some. The top ten hold 2.2% of the sample, which has roughly 140,000 clones, approximately 90% seen once. This chain connects TRBV14 to TRBJ2-1; TRBD2 matches at 11 bases. Sequences were derived from peripheral blood, sampled on day 0 of AZD1222 vaccination. The clonotype originates from an adult in good health. The CDR3 protein is CASRGLTSGTYNEQFF. As DNA, the CDR3 is TGTGCCAGCAGGGGATTGACTAGCGGGACATACAATGAGCAGTTCTTC.